The 21 T cell receptor beta chains below come from one sample, sequenced in a study of cytomegalovirus exposure and HLA in healthy donors. PCR involved 60 Vbeta and 13 Jbeta primers. Profiled with immunoSEQ multiplex PCR; TCRdb holds only in-frame clones, not every one. The sample has around 130,000 clones; over 80% are singletons. Sequenced: PBMCs. The receptors shown here come from a female donor in good health and CMV-seronegative.

This rearrangement joins TRBV5-4 to TRBJ2-1; 8 bases map to TRBD2. J was trimmed by 3 bases and V by 2 bases; bases with no gene match: 4. The germline V gene has CDR1 SGHNT and CDR2 YYREEE (reference sequence). The CDR3 is 15 amino acids. CDR3 residues: CASSFLSGIYNEQFF. The CDR3 DNA reads TGTGCCAGCAGCTTTCTTAGCGGGATCTACAATGAGCAGTTCTTC.

The rearrangement uses TRBV28 and TRBJ2-2; 9 bases match TRBD1. Losses at the gene ends were 3 bases for V and 4 bases for J; bases not matched to a gene: 9. CDR3 size: 17 residues. Germline loops: CDR1 MDHEN, CDR2 SYDVKM. CDR3 nucleotide sequence: TGTGCCAGCAGTTTTGCCGGGACAGGGATCCTCACCGGGGAGCTGTTTTTT. As protein: CASSFAGTGILTGELFF.

The chain combines TRBV28 with TRBJ1-5; D unclear. The CDR3 is made up of 12 amino acids. Per the germline V gene, CDR1 is MDHEN and CDR2 is SYDVKM. Trimming shortened V by 1 base and J by 6 bases, and 4 bases separated the two germline ends. CDR3 sequence (DNA): TGTGCCAGCAGTTTATCCAGTCAGCCCCAGCATTTT. Protein: CASSLSSQPQHF.

The chain combines TRBV28 with TRBJ2-7; 10 bases map to TRBD1. Germline CDR1 and CDR2: MDHEN and SYDVKM. After removal of 3 bases from V and 7 bases from J, the junction contained 6 bases not matched to a gene. The CDR3 covers 14 residues. This CDR3 reads CASSLTGGIYEQYF. DNA for the CDR3: TGTGCCAGCAGTTTGACAGGGGGCATATATGAGCAGTACTTC.

The rearrangement joins TRBV11-2 to TRBJ2-2; D is ambiguous. This CDR3 comprises 15 residues. Between the trimmed V and J ends, which lost 7 bases and 4 bases, there was a span of 16 bases. The germline V gene has CDR1 SGHAT and CDR2 FQNNGV. CDR3 sequence (DNA): TGTGCCAGCACCGAGTACGGGTTGGGCACCGGGGAGCTGTTTTTT. It encodes CASTEYGLGTGELFF.

The rearrangement links TRBV5-6 to TRBJ2-7; D may be TRBD2 (5 bases). The V gene lost 0 bases and the J gene lost 5 bases, with 9 bases spanning the gap. CDR1 and CDR2 from the germline V gene are SGHDT and YYEEEE. CDR3 length: 13 amino acids. CDR3 region: CASSLGRRNEQYF. CDR3 nucleotides: TGTGCCAGCAGCTTGGGGAGGAGGAACGAGCAGTACTTC. Supplemented by reference TRBV5-6 and TRBJ2-7, the full variable domain reads DAGVTQSPTHLIKTRGQQVTLRCSPKSGHDTVSWYQQALGQGPQFIFQYYEEEERQRGNFPDRFSGHQFPNYSSELNVNALLLGDSALYLCASSLGRRNEQYFGPGTRLTVT.

The genes are TRBV6-5 and TRBJ1-2, with 9 bases fitting TRBD1. CDR3 length equals 13 residues. J was trimmed by 8 bases and V by 5 bases; bases with no gene match: 6. Germline assignment: CDR1 MNHEY and CDR2 SVGAGI. CDR3 amino acids: CASSRDRVGGYTF. DNA of the CDR3: TGTGCCAGCAGTCGGGACAGGGTTGGCGGCTACACCTTC.

The rearrangement links TRBV7-2 to TRBJ2-7, with 10 bases fitting TRBD2. CDR3 size: 14 residues. The germline gives CDR1 SGHTA, CDR2 FQGNSA. V was clipped by 1 base and J by 6 bases; unmatched bases: 3. The CDR3 nucleotides read TGTGCCAGCAGCTTAGTGCAGCGGGAGGGCGAGCAGTACTTC. This sequence encodes CASSLVQREGEQYF.

The V and J genes are TRBV29-1 and TRBJ1-2; 9 nucleotides agree with TRBD1. The germline V gene encodes CDR1 SQVTM and CDR2 ANQGSEA. The CDR3 is made up of 11 amino acids. V trimming: 7 bases; J trimming: 8 bases; junction bases outside the gene matches: 5. The CDR3 DNA is TGCAGCGACAGGGGGCTCGGAGGCTACACCTTC. Protein sequence: CSDRGLGGYTF.

The chain couples TRBV6-1 to TRBJ2-7, with D perhaps matching TRBD1 (6 bases). CDR1 MNHNS and CDR2 SASEGT come from the germline V gene. V was pared by 2 bases and J by 7 bases, with 9 bases between. CDR3 length equals 12 residues. CDR3 sequence: CASSEHRVEQYF. The CDR3 nucleotides are TGTGCCAGCAGTGAACACAGGGTTGAGCAGTACTTC.

This chain connects TRBV28 to TRBJ2-2; D is uncertain. Trimming took off 4 bases at V and 3 bases at J, with 12 bases between the two ends. Germline CDR1 reads MDHEN; CDR2 reads SYDVKM. There are 15 residues in the CDR3. CDR3 sequence reads: CASSSPRRDTGELFF. As DNA, the CDR3 is TGTGCCAGCAGTTCCCCTCGTCGGGACACCGGGGAGCTGTTTTTT.

This chain uses TRBV4-1 with TRBJ2-5; D possibly corresponds to TRBD2 (7 bases). V lost 3 bases, J lost 5 bases, and 13 bases lay in between. The CDR3 runs 14 residues. Germline V gene sequence: CDR1 MGHRA, CDR2 YSYEKL. In DNA form, the CDR3 reads TGCGCCAGCAGCCAGGTAGAGGGGGGGGAGACCCAGTACTTC. Translation: CASSQVEGGETQYF.

In regard to this clone: An end of the junction does not agree with germline; a read error may underlie this. The chain uses TRBV5-1 and TRBJ2-3, with D perhaps TRBD1 (5 bases). This CDR3 has 14 residues. CDR1 and CDR2 (germline): SGHRS, YFSETQ. The DNA of the CDR3 is TGCGCCAGCACCTTGCGGCAGGGAACAGATACGCAGTATTTT. It is translated as CASTLRQGTDTQYF. Together with reference TRBV5-1 and TRBJ2-3, the CDR3 gives the full variable domain: KAGVTQTPRYLIKTRGQQVTLSCSPISGHRSVSWYQQTPGQGLQFLFEYFSETQRNKGNFPGRFSGRQFSNSRSEMNVSTLELGDSALYLCASTLRQGTDTQYFGPGTRLTVL.

This rearrangement joins TRBV5-4 to TRBJ2-3; TRBD1 agrees at 9 bases. Germline-derived CDR1 and CDR2 are SGHNT and YYREEE (reference sequence). The CDR3 runs to 16 residues. The ends lost 4 bases at V and 3 bases at J; junction bases unmatched: 9. CDR3 DNA: TGTGCCAGCAGCAAGGCGACGGGACAGGGAACAGATACGCAGTATTTT. Translation: CASSKATGQGTDTQYF.

V usage is TRBV5-4 and J usage is TRBJ1-2; 8 bases align to TRBD1. The CDR3 covers 15 residues. V lost 1 base and J lost 4; bases outside the gene matches: 6. Germline CDR1 and CDR2: SGHNT and YYREEE (reference sequence). The CDR3 here is CASSLQGATLYGYTF. The CDR3 region has the DNA TGTGCCAGCAGCTTGCAGGGGGCGACCCTCTATGGCTACACCTTC.

The gene calls are TRBV5-1 and TRBJ2-7; D might be TRBD1 (5 bases). The CDR3 loop spans 16 amino acids. Deletions cut 0 bases from V and 3 bases from J, with 16 bases between. The germline V gene encodes CDR1 SGHRS and CDR2 YFSETQ. CDR3 loop: CASSLGGGSLFYEQYF. CDR3 nucleotides: TGCGCCAGCAGCTTGGGGGGCGGAAGCCTCTTCTACGAGCAGTACTTC. Complete variable domain (other parts from reference TRBV5-1 and TRBJ2-7): KAGVTQTPRYLIKTRGQQVTLSCSPISGHRSVSWYQQTPGQGLQFLFEYFSETQRNKGNFPGRFSGRQFSNSRSEMNVSTLELGDSALYLCASSLGGGSLFYEQYFGPGTRLTVT.

This chain joins TRBV29-1 and TRBJ1-1; D gene uncertain. CDR1 is SQVTM and CDR2 is ANQGSEA in the germline V gene. CDR3 size: 12 residues. V was trimmed by 3 bases and J by 0 bases, leaving 5 bases between them. The CDR3: CSVDLMNTEAFF. DNA for the CDR3: TGCAGCGTTGACCTTATGAACACTGAAGCTTTCTTT.

The V gene is TRBV7-9, the J gene TRBJ1-2; D call uncertain. The CDR3 runs to 13 residues. Trimming left V 1 base short and J 1 base short, with 4 bases between. Looked up from germline, CDR1 is SEHNR and CDR2 is FQNEAQ (reference sequence). CDR3 sequence (DNA): TGTGCCAGCAGCTTAGTCGGTAACTATGGCTACACCTTC. Translated, it gives CASSLVGNYGYTF.

The rearrangement links TRBV5-4 to TRBJ2-1, with 16 bases matching TRBD2. J gave up 9 bases and V 5 bases, and 14 bases lay outside the gene matches. This CDR3 spans 18 amino acids. CDR1 is SGHNT, CDR2 YYREEE, per germline (reference sequence). The CDR3 sequence: CASSSEPGGLAGGGEQFF. In DNA form, the CDR3 reads TGTGCCAGCAGTTCAGAACCCGGGGGACTAGCGGGAGGGGGTGAGCAGTTCTTC.

The chain combines TRBV5-1 with TRBJ2-3; 10 bases agree with TRBD2. CDR3 length: 16 amino acids. Germline V gene sequence: CDR1 SGHRS, CDR2 YFSETQ. The J segment lost 1 base and the V segment lost 5 bases, leaving 7 bases of the junction unmatched. CDR3 amino acids: CASRYSGTSGTDTQYF. Written as DNA, the CDR3 is TGCGCCAGCAGGTACTCCGGGACTAGCGGCACAGATACGCAGTATTTT.

This clone came up once. The chain links TRBV30 to TRBJ2-3; TRBD1 matches 7 bases. Germline assignment: CDR1 GTSNPN and CDR2 SVGIG (reference sequence). J lost 3 bases, V lost 2 bases, and 8 bases had no gene match. The CDR3 totals 15 residues. CDR3 loop: CAWSQGEINTDTQYF. CDR3 nucleotides: TGTGCCTGGAGTCAGGGGGAGATAAATACAGATACGCAGTATTTT.